One and the same sample provided the 30 T cell receptor beta chains below, sequenced in a study of blood T cell repertoires in COVID-19. Sequencing used immunoSEQ multiplex PCR; TCRdb keeps in-frame clones, though not all of them. This sample carries 130,000 or so clones, about 77% of them seen once, and the ten largest clones take around a fifth. The sequenced material came from peripheral blood. The receptors were sampled from an older man with acute or convalescent COVID-19.

J is TRBJ2-7 and V is TRBV24-1; D ambiguous. CDR1 is KGHDR, CDR2 SFDVKD, per germline. Trimming pared 3 bases from V and 7 bases from J, leaving 9 bases between. There are 12 residues in the CDR3. CDR3 coding DNA: TGTGCCACCAGTGATGATCCTAGGGAGCAGTACTTC. It translates to CATSDDPREQYF.

J is TRBJ1-1 and V is TRBV5-5; D perhaps matches TRBD1 (5 bases). V dropped 3 bases and J dropped 0 bases, with 12 bases sitting between them. Per germline, CDR1 SGHKS and CDR2 YYEKEE (reference sequence). CDR3 length: 15 amino acids. CDR3 residues: CASSWGRQMNTEAFF. The CDR3, as DNA: TGTGCCAGCAGCTGGGGAAGACAGATGAACACTGAAGCTTTCTTT.

CDR3 DNA: TGCGCCAGCAGCTTGGAAGCGATGACAGATACGCAGTATTTT. As protein: CASSLEAMTDTQYF. This chain links TRBV5-1 with TRBJ2-3; D is uncertain. The length of the CDR3 is 14 residues. Trimming shortened V by 0 bases and J by 3 bases, and 8 bases separated the two germline ends. The germline gives CDR1 SGHRS, CDR2 YFSETQ.

The chain recombines TRBV6-2 or TRBV6-3 with TRBJ1-2; 7 bases map to TRBD1. The CDR3 sequence is 15 residues long. Looked up from germline, CDR1 is MNHEY and CDR2 is SVGEGT. The junction had 6 bases not matched to a gene; V was cut back by 4 bases and J by 1 base. The CDR3 DNA reads as TGTGCCAGCAGTTCCCCGGGACAGTTTAACTATGGCTACACCTTC. Protein product: CASSSPGQFNYGYTF.

The rearrangement links TRBV3-1 (or the pseudogene TRBV3-2) to TRBJ1-2; 9 bases map to TRBD1. The length of the CDR3 is 14 residues. V shed 3 bases, J shed 6 bases, and the junction held 5 bases outside the gene matches. CDR1 and CDR2 (germline): LGHDT, YNNKEL (reference sequence). DNA for the CDR3: TGTGCCAGCAGCCAGACGACAGGGGGTCATGGCTACACCTTC. The encoded protein is CASSQTTGGHGYTF.

The J gene is TRBJ1-1, the V gene TRBV13, with D possibly being TRBD1 (6 bases). The V gene's germline CDR1 is PRHDT and CDR2 FYEKMQ (reference sequence). Deletions cut 0 bases from V and 5 bases from J, with 19 bases between. This CDR3 region has 17 residues. CDR3 coding DNA: TGTGCCAGCAGCTTAGGAGGGGGTGGGAACTGGTGGACTGAAGCTTTCTTT. It codes for CASSLGGGGNWWTEAFF.

V is TRBV2 and J is TRBJ1-4; 8 nucleotides align to TRBD1. The V gene end was trimmed by 11 bases and the J gene end by 2 bases; junction bases not matched to a gene: 10. The CDR3 extends over 15 amino acids. The V gene's germline CDR1 is SNHLY and CDR2 FYNNEI. In DNA, the CDR3 is TGTGCCGGAAACAGGGGGATCGGTACTAATGAAAAACTGTTTTTT. Its translation is CAGNRGIGTNEKLFF.

CDR3 sequence: CASSIAAGATEAFF. CDR3 nucleotide sequence: TGTGCCAGCAGCATCGCGGCAGGGGCCACTGAAGCTTTCTTT. The gene calls are TRBV7-3 and TRBJ1-1, with D tentatively TRBD1 (6 bases). V lost 5 bases and J lost 4, with 14 bases in between. CDR3 length: 14 amino acids. Germline V CDR1 and CDR2: SGHTA, FQGTGA. The full variable domain, completed using reference TRBV7-3 and TRBJ1-1, is GAGVSQTPSNKVTEKGKYVELRCDPISGHTALYWYRQSLGQGPEFLIYFQGTGAADDSGLPNDRFFAVRPEGSVSTLKIQRTERGDSAVYLCASSIAAGATEAFFGQGTRLTVV.

This clone was picked up one time. V is TRBV3-1 (or the pseudogene TRBV3-2) and J is TRBJ2-5, with D possibly matching TRBD2 (6 bases). From germline, CDR1 is LGHDT and CDR2 YNNKEL (reference sequence). The V and J ends lost 3 bases and 4 bases respectively, with 15 bases between them. This CDR3 is built from 15 residues. CDR3 residues: CASSHDGGPGETQYF. Written as DNA, the CDR3 is TGTGCCAGCAGCCACGACGGGGGACCCGGAGAGACCCAGTACTTC.

The V and J genes are TRBV5-4 and TRBJ2-5, with TRBD2 matching over 10 bases. CDR3 length: 17 amino acids. Unmatched junction bases numbered 12, after V lost 4 bases and J lost 3 bases. Germline CDR1 SGHNT, CDR2 YYREEE (reference sequence). The CDR3 loop reads CASSKNLGLAVKETQYF. The CDR3, as DNA: TGTGCCAGCAGCAAGAACCTTGGACTAGCGGTGAAAGAGACCCAGTACTTC.

This chain uses TRBV15 with TRBJ2-7, with 7 nucleotides matching TRBD1. The CDR3 totals 15 residues. Germline V CDR1 and CDR2: LNHNV, YYDKDF (reference sequence). The V gene end was trimmed by 3 bases and the J gene end by 3 bases; junction bases not matched to a gene: 8. CDR3 residues: CATSSGQAPLYEQYF. DNA for the CDR3: TGTGCCACCAGCAGCGGACAGGCTCCACTCTACGAGCAGTACTTC.

This clone has only one observation. CDR3: CASSPHGQGNEKLFF. The DNA for the CDR3 is TGCGCCAGCAGCCCCCACGGACAGGGGAATGAAAAACTGTTTTTT. The rearrangement joins TRBV5-1 to TRBJ1-4; 9 bases line up with TRBD1. The CDR3 length is 15 residues. The V segment lost 4 bases and the J segment 5 bases; nucleotides outside the gene matches: 6. CDR1 is SGHRS, CDR2 YFSETQ, per germline.

This clone has a single count. The chain has TRBV19 and TRBJ2-1; 13 positions match TRBD2. Germline assignment: CDR1 LNHDA and CDR2 SQIVND (reference sequence). V gave up 4 bases and J gave up 10 bases; unmatched junction bases: 7. This CDR3 has 15 amino acids. Written as DNA, the CDR3 is TGTGCCAGTAGTACCGTACTAGCGGGGGGGCACGAGCAGTTCTTC. Translating it yields CASSTVLAGGHEQFF.

The chain employs TRBV19 and TRBJ1-2; no definite D call. Germline V gives CDR1 LNHDA, CDR2 SQIVND (reference sequence). The V gene lost 10 bases and the J gene lost 8 bases, with 11 bases spanning the gap. The CDR3 extends over 10 amino acids. CDR3 nucleotides: TGTGCCACGCGGGGTGAAGGCTACACCTTC. Encoded protein: CATRGEGYTF.

This clone was counted a few times. The chain combines TRBV5-6 with TRBJ2-3; D perhaps matches TRBD1 (5 bases). The CDR3 runs to 13 residues. Germline V gene sequence: CDR1 SGHDT, CDR2 YYEEEE. V dropped 1 base and J dropped 4 bases, with 7 bases sitting between them. CDR3 sequence: CASSLQGPDTQYF. The CDR3 DNA is TGTGCCAGCAGCTTGCAGGGCCCAGATACGCAGTATTTT.

This chain's CDR3 is CASRSTRAYEQYF. As DNA, the CDR3 is TGTGCCAGCAGGTCGACCCGAGCGTACGAGCAGTACTTC. The genes are TRBV11-2 and TRBJ2-7, with no clear D. Trimming stripped 6 bases from V and 4 bases from J, with 13 bases between. Germline CDR1 SGHAT, CDR2 FQNNGV. This CDR3 is built from 13 residues.

V gene TRBV2 combines with J gene TRBJ2-7; perhaps TRBD2 as D (5 bases). CDR3 size: 14 residues. The germline CDR1 and CDR2 sequences are SNHLY and FYNNEI. V dropped 6 bases and J dropped 3 bases, with 15 bases sitting between them. The DNA for the CDR3 is TGTGCCAGCAGGGCCGGGGTAAAGCTCTACGAGCAGTACTTC. Translated, it gives CASRAGVKLYEQYF.

This clone was detected only a few times. The chain uses TRBV11-2 and TRBJ1-1; D ambiguous. The CDR3 consists of 13 residues. Germline values: CDR1 SGHAT, CDR2 FQNNGV. Trimming removed 3 bases at V and 1 base at J, with 6 bases between. Written as DNA, the CDR3 is TGTGCCAGCAGCTTCCAGGAGAACACTGAAGCTTTCTTT. This translates into CASSFQENTEAFF.

This clone showed up just a few times. This chain connects TRBV18 to TRBJ2-1; D remains unclear. V was clipped by 0 bases and J by 15 bases, with 15 bases between them. The CDR3 loop spans 13 amino acids. The germline V gene encodes CDR1 KGHSH and CDR2 LQKENI. The CDR3 nucleotides are TGTGCCAGCTCACCACCGGGCAGGTTGTTGACGTTCTTC. This encodes CASSPPGRLLTFF.

The V call is TRBV4-1, the J call TRBJ2-3; no clear D. The CDR3 is made up of 16 amino acids. The V end lost 1 base, the J end lost 0 bases, and 11 bases lay between the germline ends. Germline lookup yields CDR1 MGHRA and CDR2 YSYEKL. The CDR3 DNA reads as TGCGCCAGCAGCCAAGTAGGAGAGACTAGCACAGATACGCAGTATTTT. Protein: CASSQVGETSTDTQYF.

This chain joins TRBV6-6 and TRBJ1-1; D may be TRBD1 (5 bases). CDR3 length: 18 amino acids. V lost 5 bases to trimming and J lost 4 bases, with 26 bases between them. Per germline, CDR1 MNHNY and CDR2 SVGAGI (reference sequence). As DNA, the CDR3 is TGTGCCAGCAGTCCCCCGGCACGTGGGGGGTGGAGGGGCACTGAAGCTTTCTTT. It is translated as CASSPPARGGWRGTEAFF.

This clone was counted a single time. The V call is TRBV3-1 (or the pseudogene TRBV3-2), the J call TRBJ2-3; D remains unclear. Between the trimmed V and J ends, which lost 4 bases and 4 bases, there was a span of 9 bases. CDR3 length: 13 amino acids. From germline, CDR1 is LGHDT and CDR2 YNNKEL (reference sequence). Here the CDR3 reads CASSPRQADTQYF. In DNA, the CDR3 is TGTGCCAGCAGCCCTCGCCAGGCAGATACGCAGTATTTT.

The rearrangement joins TRBV7-9 to TRBJ1-5; tentatively, D is TRBD1 (5 bases). CDR1 and CDR2 from the germline V gene are SEHNR and FQNEAQ (reference sequence). The V and J ends lost 1 base and 5 bases respectively, with 6 bases between them. The CDR3 contains 13 residues. The DNA for the CDR3 is TGTGCCAGCAGCTTAGGGGGGGATCAGCCCCAGCATTTT. It translates to CASSLGGDQPQHF.

CDR3 bases: TGTGCCAGCAGCCTCACAGAGAATCAGCCCCAGCATTTT. Its protein product is CASSLTENQPQHF. The chain recombines TRBV7-9 with TRBJ1-5; D not certain. With 5 bases removed from V and 4 bases from J, the gap between germline ends came to 9 bases. The germline CDR1 and CDR2 sequences are SEHNR and FQNEAQ (reference sequence). The CDR3 loop spans 13 amino acids.

In this sample, this clone turned up once. V usage is TRBV5-1 and J usage is TRBJ2-3, with D perhaps TRBD2 (5 bases). The CDR3 covers 15 residues. The V gene's germline CDR1 is SGHRS and CDR2 YFSETQ. V was trimmed by 3 bases and J by 1 base, leaving 12 bases between them. The CDR3 is CASSSRKAGTDTQYF. The CDR3 region has the DNA TGCGCCAGCAGCTCCCGTAAAGCGGGCACAGATACGCAGTATTTT.

This chain connects TRBV14 to TRBJ1-1, with 8 positions matching TRBD1. The V gene's germline CDR1 is SGHDN and CDR2 FVKESK. CDR3 length: 19 residues. Losses at the gene ends were 0 bases for V and 0 bases for J; bases not matched to a gene: 12. The CDR3 is CASSQDQGARGFVNTEAFF. The CDR3 DNA reads as TGTGCCAGCAGCCAAGATCAGGGGGCGCGGGGGTTTGTGAACACTGAAGCTTTCTTT.

The CDR3 here is CAITSGDIYEQYF. The CDR3 DNA is TGTGCCATCACATCAGGGGATATCTACGAGCAGTACTTC. The rearrangement joins TRBV10-3 to TRBJ2-7; D is possibly TRBD1 (6 bases). Trimming removed 7 bases from V and 3 bases from J, with 13 bases in between. The CDR3 consists of 13 residues. Germline CDR1 is ENHRY and CDR2 is SYGVKD.

The CDR3, as DNA: TGTGCCAGTAGAAAGACGGGACAGGGAGTGGGCAAAAACATTCAGTACTTC. It translates to CASRKTGQGVGKNIQYF. The chain recombines TRBV19 with TRBJ2-4; 9 positions agree with TRBD1. The junction had 12 bases not matched to a gene; V was cut back by 6 bases and J by 3 bases. The CDR3 is made up of 17 amino acids. The germline CDR1 and CDR2 sequences are LNHDA and SQIVND (reference sequence).

The chain combines TRBV6-2 or TRBV6-3 with TRBJ2-1; D remains ambiguous. This CDR3 has 12 residues. Germline V gives CDR1 MNHEY, CDR2 SVGEGT. Trimming took 5 bases from V and 7 from J, leaving 9 bases between them. The chain's CDR3 is CASSESLNEQFF. The CDR3 nucleotides read TGTGCCAGCAGTGAGAGTCTTAATGAGCAGTTCTTC.

The V and J genes are TRBV5-5 and TRBJ1-4; 11 positions agree with TRBD1. CDR3 length: 16 residues. Germline V CDR1 and CDR2: SGHKS, YYEKEE (reference sequence). Trimming removed 2 bases from V and 2 bases from J; junction bases left unmatched: 2. The CDR3, as DNA: TGTGCCAGCAGCTTCGGGACAGGGGGTACTAATGAAAAACTGTTTTTT. It translates to CASSFGTGGTNEKLFF.